Presented here are 8 T cell receptor beta chains from one specimen sequenced in a study of post-analysis software for immune sequencing data. Findings and caveats of the study: In patients, about five TRBV segments were more frequent than in controls, with TRBV5-6, TRBV5-1 and TRBV20-1 among them.

These TCRs are of unknown antigen specificity. Unique molecular identifiers were built into the TCR beta cDNA libraries. TCRdb called the PCR reads again in MiXCR, with one record for every CDR3 protein. The sample yields roughly 200,000 distinct CDR3 sequences, over 25% seen once. Specimen: blood. Source of these receptors: a girl between 2 and 17 years old with multiple sclerosis.

This clonotype was seen more than once but under ten times. V is TRBV7-8 and J is TRBJ1-5, with a possible D match to TRBD1 (6 bases). Trimming left V 4 bases short and J 0 bases short, with 13 bases between. The CDR3 is 16 residues long. CDR1 and CDR2 (germline): SGHVS, FQNEAQ. Here the CDR3 DNA reads TGTGCCAGCAGCTGGGGGGGCAGAAATAGCAATCAGCCCCAGCATTTT. Amino acid sequence: CASSWGGRNSNQPQHF.

This clonotype has only a few counts. The chain carries TRBV28 and TRBJ2-7; the D gene could be TRBD1 or TRBD2 (5 bases each). This CDR3 region has 16 residues. Trimming removed 5 bases at V and 3 bases at J, with 20 bases between. Germline V gives CDR1 MDHEN, CDR2 SYDVKM. CDR3 region: CASSPLSYGGLYEQYF. CDR3 DNA: TGTGCCAGCAGTCCCTTGAGTTATGGGGGTCTCTACGAGCAGTACTTC.

This clonotype was picked up many times. The chain uses TRBV11-3 and TRBJ2-1, with 8 bases matching TRBD1. The CDR3 spans 16 residues. Germline V gene data show CDR1 as SGHNT and CDR2 as YENEEA. Trimming removed 1 base from V and 8 bases from J; junction bases left unmatched: 10. The DNA of the CDR3 is TGTGCCAGCAGCTTAGTGGTAACAGGGGGTTGGGATGAGCAGTTCTTC. Translated, it gives CASSLVVTGGWDEQFF.

This chain joins TRBV12-3 or TRBV12-4 and TRBJ1-5; D gene ambiguous. Trimming removed 3 bases at V and 6 bases at J, with 6 bases between. The CDR3 is 12 residues long. CDR3 loop: CASSLSLQPQHF. In nucleotides, the CDR3 is TGTGCCAGCAGTTTGTCCCTTCAGCCCCAGCATTTT.

This clonotype was observed at least ten times. The rearrangement joins TRBV20-1 to TRBJ2-7; 8 bases align to TRBD2. V lost 1 base to trimming and J lost 3 bases; unmatched junction nucleotides: 5. This CDR3 contains 14 residues. Germline V CDR1 and CDR2: DFQATT, SNEGSKA (reference sequence). CDR3 in amino acids: CSARATAGGYEQYF. The CDR3 DNA is TGCAGTGCTAGAGCTACGGCGGGGGGCTACGAGCAGTACTTC.

This clonotype was detected many times. V is TRBV20-1 and J is TRBJ2-1, with 9 bases aligning to TRBD1. V shed 3 bases, J shed 5 bases, and the junction held 5 bases outside the gene matches. CDR1 DFQATT and CDR2 SNEGSKA come from the germline V gene (reference sequence). The length of the CDR3 is 14 residues. CDR3 sequence reads: CSAREGTGNNEQFF. CDR3 in DNA: TGCAGTGCTAGGGAAGGGACAGGGAACAATGAGCAGTTCTTC.

The chain recombines TRBV5-1 with TRBJ2-7; D tentatively fits TRBD1 or TRBD2 (7 bases each). Gene TRBJ2-5 matches the end of the DNA better, so the J call may be wrong. The CDR3 runs to 13 residues. Germline values: CDR1 SGHRS, CDR2 YFSETQ. CDR3 nucleotides: TGCGCCAGCAGCATTCAGGGGGGGGAGACCCAGTACTTC. It specifies CASSIQGGETQYF.

Concerning this clonotype itself: Just one base apart from a much larger clone, this may be a read error. The genes are TRBV5-6 and TRBJ1-2, with D perhaps TRBD1 (5 bases). Germline V gives CDR1 SGHDT, CDR2 YYEEEE. The length of the CDR3 is 15 residues. In nucleotides, the CDR3 is TGTGCCGGCAGCTTGGAACAGGAAGGTTCCTATGGCTACACCTTC. This encodes CAGSLEQEGSYGYTF.